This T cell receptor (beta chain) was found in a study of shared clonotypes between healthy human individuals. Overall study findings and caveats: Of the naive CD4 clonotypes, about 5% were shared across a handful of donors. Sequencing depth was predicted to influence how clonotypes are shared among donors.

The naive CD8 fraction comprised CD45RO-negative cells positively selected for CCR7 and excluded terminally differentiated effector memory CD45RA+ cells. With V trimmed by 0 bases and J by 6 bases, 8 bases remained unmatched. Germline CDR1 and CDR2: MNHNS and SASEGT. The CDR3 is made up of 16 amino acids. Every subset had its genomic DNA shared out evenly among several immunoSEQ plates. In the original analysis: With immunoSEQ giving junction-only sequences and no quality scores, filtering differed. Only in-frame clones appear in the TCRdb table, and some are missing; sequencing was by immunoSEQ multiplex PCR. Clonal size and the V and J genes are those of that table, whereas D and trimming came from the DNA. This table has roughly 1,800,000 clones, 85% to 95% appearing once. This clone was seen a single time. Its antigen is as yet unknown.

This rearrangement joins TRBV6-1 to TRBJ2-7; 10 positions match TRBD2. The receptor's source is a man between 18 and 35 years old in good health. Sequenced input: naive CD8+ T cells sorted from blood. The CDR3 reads CASSEALVLAGVEQYF. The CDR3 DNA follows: TGTGCCAGCAGTGAAGCGCTTGTGCTAGCGGGAGTCGAGCAGTACTTC.